One and the same sample provided the 23 T cell receptor beta chains below, sequenced in a study of cytomegalovirus exposure and HLA in healthy donors. Both 60 Vbeta primers and 13 Jbeta primers went into the PCR. Repertoires were generated with immunoSEQ multiplex PCR, while TCRdb's copy carries only in-frame clones and drops some. The data show roughly 130,000 clones, with around 9% seen just once and less than 7% held by the top ten. Sequencing used PBMCs. Receptors were obtained from a man aged 35 to 55 in good health and CMV-seronegative.

This clone was seen a few times. The chain is built from TRBV19 and TRBJ2-7; 8 nucleotides line up with TRBD2. Trimming removed 7 bases from V and 5 bases from J; junction bases left unmatched: 4. This CDR3 spans 12 amino acids. In germline, CDR1 is LNHDA, CDR2 SQIVND (reference sequence). CDR3: CASNAGGNEQYF. The CDR3 DNA sequence: TGTGCCAGTAATGCGGGGGGCAACGAGCAGTACTTC. The full variable domain, with the rest looked up from reference TRBV19 and TRBJ2-7, is DGGITQSPKYLFRKEGQNVTLSCEQNLNHDAMYWYRQDPGQGLRLIYYSQIVNDFQKGDIAEGYSVSREKKESFPLTVTSAQKNPTAFYLCASNAGGNEQYFGPGTRLTVT.

This clone was detected a few times. The rearrangement uses TRBV15 and TRBJ1-2; D is undetermined. This CDR3 is 17 amino acids long. V was clipped by 4 bases and J by 5 bases, with 23 bases between them. The germline CDR1 and CDR2 sequences are LNHNV and YYDKDF (reference sequence). The CDR3: CATSTQKTGSPHYGYTF. For the CDR3, the DNA is TGTGCCACCAGCACTCAGAAGACGGGAAGCCCGCATTATGGCTACACCTTC.

The chain recombines TRBV29-1 with TRBJ2-7; D perhaps matches TRBD1 (6 bases). The CDR3 runs 14 residues. Germline values: CDR1 SQVTM, CDR2 ANQGSEA. The germline V and J ends were trimmed by 6 bases and 0 bases, with 15 bases remaining between them. The CDR3 region has the DNA TGCAGCGTAATGACAGGCCTCAGCTCCTACGAGCAGTACTTC. Translation gives CSVMTGLSSYEQYF.

This clone showed up just a few times. Other nucleotide sequences from this sample produce the same CDR3. The rearrangement joins TRBV6-4 to TRBJ2-3, with TRBD2 matching over 7 bases. This CDR3 region has 14 residues. Germline CDR1 and CDR2: MRHNA and SNTAGT. After removal of 3 bases from V and 1 base from J, the junction contained 1 base not matched to a gene. Here the CDR3 reads CASSDRGGTDTQYF. In DNA, the CDR3 is TGTGCCAGCAGTGATCGGGGGGGCACAGATACGCAGTATTTT.

The gene calls are TRBV9 and TRBJ1-2, with TRBD1 identical over 9 bases. Germline V gene data show CDR1 as SGDLS and CDR2 as YYNGEE. The CDR3 extends over 14 amino acids. V dropped 3 bases and J dropped 3; count of bases not matched to a gene: 3. CDR3 sequence: CASSEGTGHYGYTF. The CDR3 nucleotides are TGTGCCAGCAGCGAAGGGACAGGGCACTATGGCTACACCTTC.

This clone was counted between two and nine times. V and J are TRBV7-3 and TRBJ1-2; weak D call: TRBD1 (6 bases). Trimming pared 5 bases from V and 0 bases from J, leaving 10 bases between. Germline V gene lookup returns CDR1 SGHTA and CDR2 FQGTGA. This CDR3 region has 14 residues. This CDR3 is CASSRTGTNYGYTF. Here the CDR3 DNA reads TGTGCCAGCAGCCGAACAGGGACTAACTATGGCTACACCTTC.

This clone has just a few counts. The rearrangement links TRBV6-1 to TRBJ1-1; 7 bases align to TRBD1. The CDR3 sequence is 14 residues long. The germline V gene encodes CDR1 MNHNS and CDR2 SASEGT. V was clipped by 6 bases and J by 4 bases; unmatched bases: 8. The CDR3, as DNA: TGTGCCAGCAGGAAAGGGGGCGCGGGCACTGAAGCTTTCTTT. This gives the protein CASRKGGAGTEAFF.

The chain joins TRBV30 to TRBJ1-3, with D perhaps TRBD1 (5 bases). The CDR3 is 13 amino acids. The V gene lost 0 bases and the J gene lost 8 bases, with 11 bases spanning the gap. Germline assignment: CDR1 GTSNPN and CDR2 SVGIG (reference sequence). The CDR3 DNA follows: TGTGCCTGGAGTGTATCAGGGAGGTACACCATATATTTT. The encoded protein is CAWSVSGRYTIYF. The whole variable domain, remainder taken from reference TRBV30 and TRBJ1-3, is SQTIHQWPATLVQPVGSPLSLECTVEGTSNPNLYWYRQAAGRGLQLLFYSVGIGQISSEVPQNLSASRPQDRQFILSSKKLLLSDSGFYLCAWSVSGRYTIYFGEGSWLTVV.

This clone was seen a few times. The CDR3 DNA follows: TGTGCCAGCAGCCGTGACAGGGCAAATCGCTACACCTTC. This sequence encodes CASSRDRANRYTF. The chain is built from TRBV14 and TRBJ1-2, with TRBD1 identical over 7 bases. Per the germline V gene, CDR1 is SGHDN and CDR2 is FVKESK. V lost 4 bases to trimming and J lost 9 bases; unmatched junction nucleotides: 8. CDR3 length: 13 residues.

This clone occurred a few times. The chain employs TRBV9 and TRBJ2-1; 10 bases are shared with TRBD1. This CDR3 spans 15 amino acids. CDR1 and CDR2 (germline): SGDLS, YYNGEE. The V gene end was trimmed by 1 base and the J gene end by 8 bases; junction bases not matched to a gene: 6. The CDR3 is CASSVSGTGADEQFF. The CDR3 DNA sequence: TGTGCCAGCAGCGTATCTGGGACAGGGGCCGATGAGCAGTTCTTC.

This chain uses TRBV7-9 with TRBJ2-1; 7 bases are shared with TRBD1. The germline V gene has CDR1 SEHNR and CDR2 FQNEAQ (reference sequence). V trimming: 5 bases; J trimming: 8 bases; junction bases outside the gene matches: 15. The CDR3 is 16 residues long. Here the CDR3 DNA reads TGTGCCAGCAGCGCCCCCGGGACAGCGCTTTTCCATGAGCAGTTCTTC. It codes for CASSAPGTALFHEQFF.

This rearrangement joins TRBV10-1 to TRBJ2-1; D ambiguous. CDR3 length equals 11 residues. In germline, CDR1 is WNHNN, CDR2 SYGVQD (reference sequence). V dropped 5 bases and J dropped 8 bases, with 7 bases sitting between them. In DNA, the CDR3 is TGCGCCAGCAGTTCGGGTGATGAGCAGTTCTTC. It yields the protein CASSSGDEQFF.

The V call is TRBV5-6, the J call TRBJ2-5; 7 bases are shared with TRBD2. With V trimmed by 4 bases and J by 1 base, 7 bases remained unmatched. CDR1 is SGHDT, CDR2 YYEEEE, per germline. The CDR3 consists of 15 residues. The CDR3 is CASSPGGWIQETQYF. The CDR3 region has the DNA TGTGCCAGCAGCCCCGGGGGGTGGATCCAAGAGACCCAGTACTTC.

The table lists this clone with a few counts. The V and J genes are TRBV6-6 and TRBJ2-3; TRBD2 matches 11 bases. The germline V gene has CDR1 MNHNY and CDR2 SVGAGI (reference sequence). Trimming removed 0 bases from V and 8 bases from J; junction bases left unmatched: 4. This CDR3 has 15 residues. This chain's CDR3 is CASSYSGTSGLTQYF. CDR3 in DNA: TGTGCCAGCAGTTACTCCGGGACTAGCGGCCTTACGCAGTATTTT.

The rearrangement uses TRBV6-5 and TRBJ1-5, with 9 bases that match TRBD1. This CDR3 comprises 15 residues. Trimming took 5 bases from V and 3 from J; bases not matched to a gene: 5. Germline V lookup: CDR1 MNHEY, CDR2 SVGAGI. This CDR3 reads CASSMDRGNNQPQHF. The CDR3 nucleotides read TGTGCCAGCAGTATGGACAGGGGCAACAATCAGCCCCAGCATTTT.

This clone was observed a few times. In the same sample, other DNA sequences code for this CDR3. CDR3 DNA sequence: TGTGCCAGCTCACCAGGGGGGGAGACCCAGTACTTC. The encoded protein is CASSPGGETQYF. V is TRBV18 and J is TRBJ2-5, with a tentative D call TRBD2 (6 bases). Germline V CDR1 and CDR2: KGHSH, LQKENI. This CDR3 contains 12 residues. V was trimmed by 2 bases and J by 5 bases, leaving 6 bases between them.

This clone appeared a few times. The J gene is TRBJ2-3, the V gene TRBV25-1; D is perhaps TRBD2 (6 bases). The CDR3 has 14 amino acids. Germline V lookup: CDR1 MGHDK, CDR2 SYGVNS. Between the trimmed V and J ends, which lost 8 bases and 5 bases, there was a span of 17 bases. The CDR3 bases are TGTGCCAGCGGACGAGCGGGTTTGCTAGATACGCAGTATTTT. Translated, it gives CASGRAGLLDTQYF. Using reference TRBV25-1 and TRBJ2-3 for the parts outside the CDR3, the full variable domain is EADIYQTPRYLVIGTGKKITLECSQTMGHDKMYWYQQDPGMELHLIHYSYGVNSTEKGDLSSESTVSRIRTEHFPLTLESARPSHTSQYLCASGRAGLLDTQYFGPGTRLTVL.

The rearrangement links TRBV28 to TRBJ2-7; TRBD1 matches at 8 bases. This CDR3 comprises 15 residues. The germline gives CDR1 MDHEN, CDR2 SYDVKM. V shed 4 bases and J 6 bases; nucleotides not matched to a gene: 11. The DNA of the CDR3 is TGTGCCAGCAGTTCTCGACAGGGGTTTGTGGTCGAGCAGTACTTC. Translating it yields CASSSRQGFVVEQYF.

The chain joins TRBV27 to TRBJ2-7, with TRBD2 matching over 7 bases. Germline values: CDR1 MNHEY, CDR2 SMNVEV (reference sequence). V was pared by 9 bases and J by 1 base, with 6 bases of the junction left unmatched. This CDR3 is built from 13 residues. The CDR3 loop reads CASRPGGSYEQYF. The CDR3 DNA follows: TGTGCCAGTCGTCCGGGGGGTTCCTACGAGCAGTACTTC.

This clone was counted a few times. The chain couples TRBV28 to TRBJ2-5; possibly TRBD2 for D (7 bases). The J call is doubtful: the DNA matches TRBJ2-7 better. This CDR3 spans 13 amino acids. From germline, CDR1 is MDHEN and CDR2 SYDVKM. This CDR3 is CASSGGITYEQYF. DNA for the CDR3: TGTGCCAGCTCGGGGGGCATCACCTACGAGCAGTACTTC.

About this clone: Other DNA sequences in this sample translate to the same CDR3. The chain recombines TRBV29-1 with TRBJ2-1; 11 nucleotides align to TRBD2. V trimming: 7 bases; J trimming: 0 bases; junction bases outside the gene matches: 2. This CDR3 has 14 residues. Germline V gene lookup returns CDR1 SQVTM and CDR2 ANQGSEA. This chain's CDR3 is CSGSGGGSYNEQFF. The CDR3 DNA sequence: TGCAGCGGTAGCGGGGGGGGCTCCTACAATGAGCAGTTCTTC.

The chain employs TRBV5-1 and TRBJ1-5, with D possibly matching TRBD1 (5 bases). This CDR3 comprises 15 residues. CDR1 is SGHRS, CDR2 YFSETQ, per germline. The V end lost 9 bases, the J end lost 0 bases, and 16 bases lay between the germline ends. The CDR3, as DNA: TGCGCCACCTTACTGAGACAGCTTAGCAATCAGCCCCAGCATTTT. Protein: CATLLRQLSNQPQHF.

This clone appeared a few times. The J gene is TRBJ1-4, the V gene TRBV6-5; 8 bases line up with TRBD1. The CDR3 loop spans 13 amino acids. CDR1 and CDR2 (germline): MNHEY, SVGAGI. The J segment lost 8 bases and the V segment lost 6 bases, leaving 5 bases of the junction unmatched. DNA for the CDR3: TGTGCCAGCAGGACAGGGGCCTGGGAAAAACTGTTTTTT. Its translation is CASRTGAWEKLFF.